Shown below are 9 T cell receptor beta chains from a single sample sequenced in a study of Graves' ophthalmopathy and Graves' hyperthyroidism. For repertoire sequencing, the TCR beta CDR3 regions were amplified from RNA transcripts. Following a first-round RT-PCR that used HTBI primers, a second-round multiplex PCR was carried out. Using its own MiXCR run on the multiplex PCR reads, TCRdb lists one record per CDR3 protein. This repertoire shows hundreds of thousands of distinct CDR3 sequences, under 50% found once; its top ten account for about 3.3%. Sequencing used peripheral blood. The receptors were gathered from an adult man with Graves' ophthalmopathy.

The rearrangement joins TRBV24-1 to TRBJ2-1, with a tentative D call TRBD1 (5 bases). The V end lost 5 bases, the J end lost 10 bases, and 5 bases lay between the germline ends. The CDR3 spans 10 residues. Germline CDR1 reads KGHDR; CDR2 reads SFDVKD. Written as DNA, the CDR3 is TGTGCCACCAGTGGGGGCGAGCAGTTCTTC. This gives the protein CATSGGEQFF.

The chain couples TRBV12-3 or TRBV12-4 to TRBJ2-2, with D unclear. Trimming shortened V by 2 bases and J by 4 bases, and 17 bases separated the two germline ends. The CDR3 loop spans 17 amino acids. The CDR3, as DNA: TGTGCCAGCAGTTTAAGCTTAACCCAAACATTCACCGGGGAGCTGTTTTTT. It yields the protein CASSLSLTQTFTGELFF.

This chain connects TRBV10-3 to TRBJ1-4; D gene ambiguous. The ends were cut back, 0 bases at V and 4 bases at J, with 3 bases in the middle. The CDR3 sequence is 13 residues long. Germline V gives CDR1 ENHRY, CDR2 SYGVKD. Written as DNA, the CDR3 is TGTGCCATCAGTGAGTCAGTTAATGAAAAACTGTTTTTT. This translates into CAISESVNEKLFF.

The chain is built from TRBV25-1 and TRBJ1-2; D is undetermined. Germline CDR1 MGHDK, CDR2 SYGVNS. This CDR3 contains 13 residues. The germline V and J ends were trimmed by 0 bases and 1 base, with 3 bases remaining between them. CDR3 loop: CASSEYRNYGYTF. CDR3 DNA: TGTGCCAGCAGTGAATATCGTAACTATGGCTACACCTTC.

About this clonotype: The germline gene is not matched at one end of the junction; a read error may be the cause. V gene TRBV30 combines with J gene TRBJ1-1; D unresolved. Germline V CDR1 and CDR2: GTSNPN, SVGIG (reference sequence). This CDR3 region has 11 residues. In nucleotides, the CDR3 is TGTGCCAGGAGGACTGCCACTGAAGCTTTCTTT. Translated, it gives CARRTATEAFF.

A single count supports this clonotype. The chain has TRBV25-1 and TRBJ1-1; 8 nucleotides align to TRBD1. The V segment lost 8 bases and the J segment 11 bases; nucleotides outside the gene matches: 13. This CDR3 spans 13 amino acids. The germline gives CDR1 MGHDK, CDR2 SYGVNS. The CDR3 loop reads CASSLDRDSGAFF. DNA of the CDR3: TGTGCCAGCTCACTGGACAGGGACTCAGGCGCTTTCTTT.

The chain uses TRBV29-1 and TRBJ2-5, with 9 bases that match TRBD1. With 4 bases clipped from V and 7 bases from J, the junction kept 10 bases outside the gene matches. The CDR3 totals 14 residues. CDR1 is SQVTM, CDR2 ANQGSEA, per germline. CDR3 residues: CSVGRDRVVGTQYF. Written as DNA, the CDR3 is TGCAGCGTTGGCCGGGACAGGGTGGTTGGGACCCAGTACTTC. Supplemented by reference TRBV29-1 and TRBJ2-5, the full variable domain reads SAVISQKPSRDICQRGTSLTIQCQVDSQVTMMFWYRQQPGQSLTLIATANQGSEATYESGFVIDKFPISRPNLTFSTLTVSNMSPEDSSIYLCSVGRDRVVGTQYFGPGTRLLVL.

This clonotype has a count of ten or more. The CDR3 bases are TGTGCCAGCAGCTTGACTGCAGCCAGGGGGGATTCACCCCTCCACTTT. Protein sequence: CASSLTAARGDSPLHF. The chain uses TRBV5-8 and TRBJ1-6; TRBD1 matches 7 bases. Trimming took 1 base from V and 8 from J; bases not matched to a gene: 9. The CDR3 runs to 16 residues. In germline, CDR1 is SGHTS, CDR2 YDEGEE. Using reference TRBV5-8 and TRBJ1-6 for the parts outside the CDR3, the full variable domain is EAGVTQSPTHLIKTRGQQATLRCSPISGHTSVYWYQQALGLGLQFLLWYDEGEERNRGNFPPRFSGRQFPNYSSELNVNALELEDSALYLCASSLTAARGDSPLHFGNGTRLTVT.

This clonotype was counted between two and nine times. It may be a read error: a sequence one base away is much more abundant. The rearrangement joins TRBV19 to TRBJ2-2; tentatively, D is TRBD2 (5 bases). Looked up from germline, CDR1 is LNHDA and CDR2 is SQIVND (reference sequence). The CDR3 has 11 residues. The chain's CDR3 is CASLYTGEPFF. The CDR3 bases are TGTGCCAGTCTATACACCGGGGAGCCGTTTTTT.